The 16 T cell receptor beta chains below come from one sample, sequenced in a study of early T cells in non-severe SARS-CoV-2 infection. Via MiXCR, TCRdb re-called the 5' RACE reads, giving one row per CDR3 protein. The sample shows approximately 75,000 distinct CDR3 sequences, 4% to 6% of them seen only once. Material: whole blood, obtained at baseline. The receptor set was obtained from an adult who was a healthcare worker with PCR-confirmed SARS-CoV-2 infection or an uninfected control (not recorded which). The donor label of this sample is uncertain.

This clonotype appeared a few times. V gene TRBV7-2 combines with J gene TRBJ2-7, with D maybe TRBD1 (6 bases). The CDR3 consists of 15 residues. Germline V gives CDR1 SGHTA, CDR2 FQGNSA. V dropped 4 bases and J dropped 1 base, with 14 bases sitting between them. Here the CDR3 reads CASSSYPDSSYEQYF. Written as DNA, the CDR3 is TGTGCCAGCAGCTCCTATCCGGACAGTTCCTACGAGCAGTACTTC.

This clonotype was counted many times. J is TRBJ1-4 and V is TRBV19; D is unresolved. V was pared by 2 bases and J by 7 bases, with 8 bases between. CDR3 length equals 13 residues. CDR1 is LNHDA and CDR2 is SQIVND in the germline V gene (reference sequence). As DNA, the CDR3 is TGTGCCAGTAGTATAATACCGATTGAAAAACTGTTTTTT. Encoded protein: CASSIIPIEKLFF. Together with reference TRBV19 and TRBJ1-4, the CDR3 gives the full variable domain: DGGITQSPKYLFRKEGQNVTLSCEQNLNHDAMYWYRQDPGQGLRLIYYSQIVNDFQKGDIAEGYSVSREKKESFPLTVTSAQKNPTAFYLCASSIIPIEKLFFGSGTQLSVL.

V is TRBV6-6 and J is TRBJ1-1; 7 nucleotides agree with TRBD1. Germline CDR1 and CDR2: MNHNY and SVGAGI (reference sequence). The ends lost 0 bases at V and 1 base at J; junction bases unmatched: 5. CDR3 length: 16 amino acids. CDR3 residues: CASSYSRQGPNTEAFF. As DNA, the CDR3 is TGTGCCAGCAGTTACTCGAGACAGGGACCGAACACTGAAGCTTTCTTT.

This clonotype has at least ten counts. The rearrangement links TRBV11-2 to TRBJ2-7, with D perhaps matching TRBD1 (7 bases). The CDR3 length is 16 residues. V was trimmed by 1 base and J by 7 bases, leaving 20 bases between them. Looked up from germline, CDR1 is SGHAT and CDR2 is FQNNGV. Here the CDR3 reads CASSLVPPEGAKEQYF. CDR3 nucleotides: TGTGCCAGCAGCTTAGTCCCGCCGGAGGGGGCGAAAGAGCAGTACTTC.

CDR3 DNA sequence: TGTGCCAGCAGTTCCCGGGAGGGTTCAGAGCGAGGCGAGCAGTACTTC. Amino acids: CASSSREGSERGEQYF. V and J are TRBV12-3 or TRBV12-4 and TRBJ2-7, with 8 positions matching TRBD2. CDR3 length equals 16 residues. With V trimmed by 4 bases and J by 6 bases, 14 bases remained unmatched.

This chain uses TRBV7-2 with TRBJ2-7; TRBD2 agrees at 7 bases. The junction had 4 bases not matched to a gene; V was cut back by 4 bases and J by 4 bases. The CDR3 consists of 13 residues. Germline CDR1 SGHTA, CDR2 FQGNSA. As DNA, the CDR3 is TGTGCCAGCAGCTCAGAGCGGGGTTACGAGCAGTACTTC. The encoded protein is CASSSERGYEQYF.

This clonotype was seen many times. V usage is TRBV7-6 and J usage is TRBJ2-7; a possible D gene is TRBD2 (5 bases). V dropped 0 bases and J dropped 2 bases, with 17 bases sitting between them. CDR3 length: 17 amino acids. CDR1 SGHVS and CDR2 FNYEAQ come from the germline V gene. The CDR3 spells CASSLAPFPGGAYEQYF. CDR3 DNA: TGTGCCAGCAGCTTAGCCCCTTTCCCTGGAGGCGCCTACGAGCAGTACTTC.

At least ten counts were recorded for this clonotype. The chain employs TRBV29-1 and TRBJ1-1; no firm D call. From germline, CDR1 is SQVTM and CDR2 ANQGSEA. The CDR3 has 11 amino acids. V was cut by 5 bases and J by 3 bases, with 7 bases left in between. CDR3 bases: TGCAGCGTTTCGAGGGACACTGAAGCTTTCTTT. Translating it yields CSVSRDTEAFF.

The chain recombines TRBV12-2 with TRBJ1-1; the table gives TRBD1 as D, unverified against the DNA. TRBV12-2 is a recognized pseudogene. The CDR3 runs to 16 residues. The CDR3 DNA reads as TGTGCAAGTCGCTTAGCGGGCAGGGAGCGGAACACTGAAGCTTTCTTT. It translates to CASRLAGRERNTEAFF.

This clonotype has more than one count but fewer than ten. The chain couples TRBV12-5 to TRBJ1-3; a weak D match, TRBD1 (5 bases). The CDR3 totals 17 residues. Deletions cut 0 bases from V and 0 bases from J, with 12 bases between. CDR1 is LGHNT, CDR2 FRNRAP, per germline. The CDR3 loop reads CASGLVKQADSGNTIYF. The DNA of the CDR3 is TGTGCTAGTGGTTTGGTTAAACAGGCCGACTCTGGAAACACCATATATTTT. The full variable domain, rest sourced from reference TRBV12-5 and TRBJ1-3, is DARVTQTPRHKVTEMGQEVTMRCQPILGHNTVFWYRQTMMQGLELLAYFRNRAPLDDSGMPKDRFSAEMPDATLATLKIQPSEPRDSAVYFCASGLVKQADSGNTIYFGEGSWLTVV.

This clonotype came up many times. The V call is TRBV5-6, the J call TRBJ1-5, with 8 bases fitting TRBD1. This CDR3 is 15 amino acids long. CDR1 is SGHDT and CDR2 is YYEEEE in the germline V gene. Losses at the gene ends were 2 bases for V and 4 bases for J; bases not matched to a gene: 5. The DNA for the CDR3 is TGTGCCAGCAGCTTAAGCCGGGACAGGAATCAGCCCCAGCATTTT. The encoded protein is CASSLSRDRNQPQHF.

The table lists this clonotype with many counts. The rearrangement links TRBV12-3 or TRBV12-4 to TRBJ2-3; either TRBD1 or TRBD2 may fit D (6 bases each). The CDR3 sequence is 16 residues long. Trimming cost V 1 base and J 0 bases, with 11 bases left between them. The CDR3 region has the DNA TGTGCCAGCAGTTTAGGGGTAGGGGGGAGCACAGATACGCAGTATTTT. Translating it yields CASSLGVGGSTDTQYF.

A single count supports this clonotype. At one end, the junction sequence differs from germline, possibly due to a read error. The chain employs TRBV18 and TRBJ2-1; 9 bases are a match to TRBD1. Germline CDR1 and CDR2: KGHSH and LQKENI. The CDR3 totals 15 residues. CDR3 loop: CTSSPGQGAYNEQFF. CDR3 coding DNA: TGTACCAGCTCACCGGGACAGGGAGCCTACAATGAGCAGTTCTTC.

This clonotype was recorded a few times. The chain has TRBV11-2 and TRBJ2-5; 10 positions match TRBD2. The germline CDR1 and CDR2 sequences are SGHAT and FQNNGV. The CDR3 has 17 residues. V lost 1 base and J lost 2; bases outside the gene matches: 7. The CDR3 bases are TGTGCCAGCAGCTTAGTGCTCCCAGCGGGGGGGCAAGAGACCCAGTACTTC. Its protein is CASSLVLPAGGQETQYF.

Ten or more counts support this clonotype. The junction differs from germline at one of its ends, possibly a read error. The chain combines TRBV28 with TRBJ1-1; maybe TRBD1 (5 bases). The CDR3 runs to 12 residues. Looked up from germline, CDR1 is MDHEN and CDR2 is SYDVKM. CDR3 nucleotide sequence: TGTGCCAGCACCCGAGGGACTCCGAGTCTCCAATTT. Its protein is CASTRGTPSLQF.

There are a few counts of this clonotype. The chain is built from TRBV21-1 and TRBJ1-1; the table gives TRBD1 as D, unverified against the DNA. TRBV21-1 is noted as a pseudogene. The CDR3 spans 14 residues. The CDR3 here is CASRKGQRDTEAFF. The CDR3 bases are TGTGCCAGCAGAAAGGGACAGCGGGACACTGAAGCTTTCTTT.